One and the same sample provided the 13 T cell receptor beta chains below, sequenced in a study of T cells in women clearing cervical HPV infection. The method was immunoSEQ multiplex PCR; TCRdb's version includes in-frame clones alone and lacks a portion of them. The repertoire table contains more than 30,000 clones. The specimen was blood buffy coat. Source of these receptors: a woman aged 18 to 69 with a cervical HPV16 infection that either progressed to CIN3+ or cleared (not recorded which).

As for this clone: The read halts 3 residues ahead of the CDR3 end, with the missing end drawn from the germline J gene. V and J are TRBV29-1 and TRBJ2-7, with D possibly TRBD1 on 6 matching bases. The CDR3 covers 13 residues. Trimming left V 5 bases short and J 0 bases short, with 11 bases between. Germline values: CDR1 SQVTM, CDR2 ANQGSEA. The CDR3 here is CSVRDTSSYEQYF. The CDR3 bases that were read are TGCAGCGTTAGGGACACCAGCTCCTACGAG.

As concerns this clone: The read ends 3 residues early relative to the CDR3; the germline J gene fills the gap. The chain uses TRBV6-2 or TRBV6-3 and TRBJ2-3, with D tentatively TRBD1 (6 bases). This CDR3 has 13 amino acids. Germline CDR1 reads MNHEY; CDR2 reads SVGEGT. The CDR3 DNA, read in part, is TGTGCCAGCAGTACAGGGTTTTTAGAGACG. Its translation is CASSTGFLET. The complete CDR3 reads CASSTGFLETQYF.

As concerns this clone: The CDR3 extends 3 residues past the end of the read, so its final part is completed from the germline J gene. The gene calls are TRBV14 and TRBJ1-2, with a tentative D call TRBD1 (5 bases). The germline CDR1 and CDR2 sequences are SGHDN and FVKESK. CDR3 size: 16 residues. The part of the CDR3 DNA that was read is TGTGCCAGCAGCCAAGGTCGGGCTAGCGGGACCTACGAC. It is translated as CASSQGRASGTYD. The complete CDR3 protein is CASSQGRASGTYDYTF.

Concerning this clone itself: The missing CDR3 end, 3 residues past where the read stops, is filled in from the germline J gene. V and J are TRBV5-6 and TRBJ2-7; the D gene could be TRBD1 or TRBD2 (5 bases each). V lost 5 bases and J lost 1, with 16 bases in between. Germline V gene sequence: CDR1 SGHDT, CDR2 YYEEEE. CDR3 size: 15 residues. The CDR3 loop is CASSSFAGSSYEQYF. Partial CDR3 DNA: TGTGCCAGCAGTTCGTTTGCAGGGAGTTCCTACGAG.

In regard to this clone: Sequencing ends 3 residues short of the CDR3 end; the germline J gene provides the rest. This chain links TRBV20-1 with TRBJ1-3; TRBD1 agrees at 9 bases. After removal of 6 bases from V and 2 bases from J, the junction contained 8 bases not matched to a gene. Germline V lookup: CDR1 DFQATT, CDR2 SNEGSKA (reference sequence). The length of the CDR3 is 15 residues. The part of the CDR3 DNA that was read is TGCAGTGCAAGACCGGGACAGGGAACTGGAAACACC. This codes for CSARPGQGTGNT. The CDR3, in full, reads CSARPGQGTGNTIYF.

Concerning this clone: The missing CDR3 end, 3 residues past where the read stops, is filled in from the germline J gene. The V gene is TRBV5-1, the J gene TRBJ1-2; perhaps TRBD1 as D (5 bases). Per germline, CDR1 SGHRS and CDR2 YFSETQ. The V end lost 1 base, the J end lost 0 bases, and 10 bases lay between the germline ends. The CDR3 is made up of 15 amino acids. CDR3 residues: CASSLNTGPNYGYTF. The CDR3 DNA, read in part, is TGCGCCAGCAGCTTGAATACAGGCCCTAACTATGGC.

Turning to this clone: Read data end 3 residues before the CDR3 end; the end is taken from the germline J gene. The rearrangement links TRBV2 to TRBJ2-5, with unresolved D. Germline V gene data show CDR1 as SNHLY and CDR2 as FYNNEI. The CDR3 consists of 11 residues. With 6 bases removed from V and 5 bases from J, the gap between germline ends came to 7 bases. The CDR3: CASSARETQYF. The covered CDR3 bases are TGTGCCAGCAGCGCCAGGGAGACC.

Here the CDR3 reads CAWSVQGSYNEQFF. CDR3 bases read: TGTGCCTGGAGTGTACAGGGGTCCTACAATGAG. The rearrangement joins TRBV30 to TRBJ2-1; 7 nucleotides line up with TRBD1. The read is 3 residues too short to cover the CDR3 end, so that end is filled in from the germline J gene. The CDR3 is 14 residues long. From germline, CDR1 is GTSNPN and CDR2 SVGIG (reference sequence). V lost 0 bases and J lost 1; bases outside the gene matches: 0.

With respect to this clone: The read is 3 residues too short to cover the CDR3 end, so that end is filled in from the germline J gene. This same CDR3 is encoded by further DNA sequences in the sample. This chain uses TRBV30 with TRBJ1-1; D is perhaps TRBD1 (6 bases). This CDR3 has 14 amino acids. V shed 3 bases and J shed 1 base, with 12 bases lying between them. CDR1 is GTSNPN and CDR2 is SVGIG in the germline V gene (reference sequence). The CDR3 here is CAWRGDTRNTEAFF. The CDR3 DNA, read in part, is TGTGCCTGGAGGGGGGACACGAGGAACACTGAA.

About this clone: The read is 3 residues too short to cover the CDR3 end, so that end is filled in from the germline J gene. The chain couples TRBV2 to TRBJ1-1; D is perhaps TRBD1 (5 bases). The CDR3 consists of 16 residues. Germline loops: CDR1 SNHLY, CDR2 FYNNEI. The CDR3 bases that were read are TGTGCCAGCAGTGAACGCGGGGCCGAGATCACAGATACG. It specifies CASSERGAEITDT. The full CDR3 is CASSERGAEITDTAFF.

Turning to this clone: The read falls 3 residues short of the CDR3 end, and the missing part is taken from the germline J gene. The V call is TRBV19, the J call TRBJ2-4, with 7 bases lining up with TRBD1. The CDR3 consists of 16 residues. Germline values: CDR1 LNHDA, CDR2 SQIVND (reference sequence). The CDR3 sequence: CASSTLDRRANYGQYF. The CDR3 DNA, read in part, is TGTGCCAGTAGTACCCTGGACAGGAGAGCTAACTATGGT.

The DNA read from the CDR3 is TGTGCCAGCAGCTCGTCCGGGACTAGAGGAGATACG. This encodes CASSSSGTRGDT. The CDR3, in full, reads CASSSSGTRGDTQYF. The V and J genes are TRBV7-2 and TRBJ2-3, with 8 bases that match TRBD2. The CDR3 is cut off 3 residues early in the read; its end comes from the germline J gene. Germline V CDR1 and CDR2: SGHTA, FQGNSA. V was pared by 4 bases and J by 5 bases, with 8 bases of the junction left unmatched. The CDR3 totals 15 residues.

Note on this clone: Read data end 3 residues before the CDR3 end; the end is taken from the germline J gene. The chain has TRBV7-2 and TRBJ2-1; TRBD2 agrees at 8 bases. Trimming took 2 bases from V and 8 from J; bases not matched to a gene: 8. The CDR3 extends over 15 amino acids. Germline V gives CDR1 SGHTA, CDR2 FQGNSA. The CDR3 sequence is CASSLQAGVNDEQFF. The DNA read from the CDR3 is TGTGCCAGCAGCTTACAAGCGGGAGTGAACGATGAG.